The present T cell receptor beta chain was sequenced within a study of T cells in tuberculosis. In the study overall: In South Africa, adults with active tuberculosis were compared with IGRA-negative and latently infected IGRA-positive adolescents. PBMC were archived before or within 7 days of starting treatment. Notes on the study in general: Active tuberculosis patients had shorter CDR3-alpha; the beta difference was nonsignificant.

Details on this clone: Its antigen is as yet unknown.

As for time point: new active TB diagnosis, blood taken before or within 7 days of starting treatment. HIV-seronegative South African adults aged 18 years or older had newly diagnosed active tuberculosis. Germline values: CDR1 GTSNPN, CDR2 SVGIG (reference sequence). This CDR3 is built from 13 residues. The ends were cut back, 2 bases at V and 8 bases at J, with 15 bases in the middle. Sequencing was performed with immunoSEQ multiplex PCR; in TCRdb, only in-frame clones are kept and a portion is missing. The table records approximately 46,000 clones, 90% to 95% of them present only once. J is TRBJ1-1 and V is TRBV30; the D gene is possibly TRBD1 (5 bases). This clonotype originated in an adult with tuberculosis. The sample was PBMCs, taken at tuberculosis diagnosis. CDR3 sequence (DNA): TGTGCCTGGAGTAGCCAGGGCAGTTTAGAAGCTTTCTTT. Protein sequence: CAWSSQGSLEAFF. Full variable domain (rest looked up from reference TRBV30 and TRBJ1-1): SQTIHQWPATLVQPVGSPLSLECTVEGTSNPNLYWYRQAAGRGLQLLFYSVGIGQISSEVPQNLSASRPQDRQFILSSKKLLLSDSGFYLCAWSSQGSLEAFFGQGTRLTVV.